The clone carrying this TCR beta chain occurred many times. Its antigen is unidentified. The entry originates in a study of Graves' ophthalmopathy and Graves' hyperthyroidism. Study at large: Where ophthalmopathy was absent within 18 months of follow-up, hyperthyroidism was stable.

Diagnosis used clinical symptoms, serum thyroxine, TRAb, thyroid ultrasound and orbital computed tomography. RNA transcripts provided the template for amplifying TCR beta CDR3 regions. First-round RT-PCR used HTBI primers; second-round multiplex PCR followed. From the multiplex PCR reads, TCRdb called clonotypes with MiXCR, one entry per CDR3 protein. The repertoire has about 1.1 million distinct CDR3 sequences, less than 45% of them found once; the top ten carry around 10%. Germline V gene sequence: CDR1 SEHNR, CDR2 FQNEAQ (reference sequence). V lost 1 base, J lost 4 bases, and 8 bases lay in between. This CDR3 contains 14 residues. Study-level points and caveats: Ophthalmopathy progression predictions by the model showed roughly 75% specificity and 70.59% sensitivity. Detected in blood as well were most expanded thyroid clonotypes with frequency above 0.001.

The clonotype comes from an adult man with Graves' hyperthyroidism. The rearrangement links TRBV7-9 to TRBJ1-5; TRBD1 is a possible D gene (5 bases). The sample was peripheral blood or thyroid tissue (not recorded which). The CDR3 nucleotides are TGTGCCAGCAGCTTAGAGACAGATAATCAGCCCCAGCATTTT. Amino acids: CASSLETDNQPQHF.